Below, one T cell receptor beta chain is given with its context. This clone's antigen is unknown. Base qualities are not recorded, but no much larger clone differs from it by a single base. The germline V gene yields MNHEY for CDR1 and SVGAGI for CDR2. V loses 7 bases, J loses 4 bases, and the germline ends lie 7 bases apart. The CDR3 has 11 amino acids, counting the end cysteine and phenylalanine. Only the CDR3 part of the read is kept: 33 bases, read in frame from the first base. Instrument used: Illumina NovaSeq 6000. TCRalpha and TCRbeta cDNA libraries were constructed by 5'RACE with constant-segment primers, with sample barcodes and unique molecular identifiers being introduced. Trizol reagent was used to extract RNA from every sample. Library amplification was performed in two PCR steps, and a second sample barcode and Illumina TruSeq adapters were introduced in the second step. The libraries were sequenced on an Illumina NovaSeq using 2 x 150 bp paired-end reads. Under the source paper's analysis protocol: Reads were demultiplexed and collapsed into UMI-guided consensus sequences with migec v1.2.7. Using mixcr v2.1.11, UMI consensuses were aligned to TRA and TRB V and J templates and then assembled into clonotypes. Clonotypes were classified as expanded or contracted when called significant by both edgeR and NoisET, with noise models trained on biological replicates. For edgeR calls, a false discovery rate-adjusted p below 0.01 and a log2 fold-change threshold of 1 were applied. As an exploratory analysis of dynamics, PCA with hierarchical clustering was applied to max-normalized trajectories of the 1000 most abundant clonotypes. Separately sequenced CD4+ and CD8+ repertoires were used to assign the CD4 or CD8 phenotype of responding clones. The public reads were run again by TCRdb, first through fastp at Q25 and then through MiXCR, and only productive beta chains were kept. A single entry per CDR3 protein holds the most common genes and DNA from its merged rows. It is TCRdb's table, rather than the study itself, that gives the V and J calls and clone size. The sample includes roughly 200,000 distinct CDR3 sequences, with approximately 20% observed a single time. Of the sample, 2.4% falls within the top ten clones.

This sample stems from a study of T-cell memory formation after mild COVID-19 (dated by TCRdb to the early 2020s). Notes on the research overall: Most TCR sequence clusters were specific to one of the two donors. The cohort was made up of two young adult volunteers, one female and one male, who were previously healthy. In a couple of donors, T-cell clones that expanded and contracted after mild COVID-19 were followed by sequencing TCRalpha and TCRbeta repertoires longitudinally.

Overall study results and their limits: Contracting CD4+ clones turned up mainly in the CM and EM memory subsets, whereas EMRA was where CD8+ clones were enriched. SARS-CoV-2 specificity of the second-wave clones peaking on day 37 was not confirmed. Clones that contracted from day 15 to 85 showed balanced CD4/CD8 phenotypes, whereas a second wave of clones that expanded from day 15 to 37 leaned towards CD4+. Some responding clones were detected in pre-infection memory, suggesting pre-existing cross-reactive memory T cells joined the SARS-CoV-2 response. Only a couple of mild cases were covered in the study, and larger cohorts including severe cases with pre-infection samples were considered necessary.

PBMCs were isolated by Ficoll-Paque density gradient centrifugation. The sample taken for sequencing was PBMCs or a T cell subset sorted from them (not recorded which). Rearrangement joined TRBV6-5 to TRBJ1-2; the D gene is unclear. This clonotype was obtained from an adult woman who had mild COVID-19 (a few samples of this study predate the infection). The sample titles of this study are shuffled in the database, so cell type and time point are left out; the donor was told from shared clones. CDR3 reads: CASIGLYGYTF. The base sequence is TGTGCCAGCATAGGACTCTATGGCTACACCTTC.